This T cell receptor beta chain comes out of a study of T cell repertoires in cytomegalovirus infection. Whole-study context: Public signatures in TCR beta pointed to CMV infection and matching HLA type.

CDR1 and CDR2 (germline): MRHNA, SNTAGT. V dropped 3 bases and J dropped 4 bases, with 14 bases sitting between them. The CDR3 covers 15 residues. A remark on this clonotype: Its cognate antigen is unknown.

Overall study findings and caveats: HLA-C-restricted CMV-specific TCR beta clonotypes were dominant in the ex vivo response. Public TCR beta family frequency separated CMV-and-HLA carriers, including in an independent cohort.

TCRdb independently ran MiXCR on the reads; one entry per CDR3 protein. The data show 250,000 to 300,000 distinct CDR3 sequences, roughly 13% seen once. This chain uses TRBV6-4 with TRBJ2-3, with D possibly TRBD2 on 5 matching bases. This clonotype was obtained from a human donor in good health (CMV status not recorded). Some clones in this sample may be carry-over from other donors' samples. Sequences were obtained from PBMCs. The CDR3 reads CASSESRERADTQYF. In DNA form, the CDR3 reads TGTGCCAGCAGTGAATCTCGCGAGAGGGCAGATACGCAGTATTTT.